The 14 T cell receptor beta chains reported below all come from one sample, sequenced in a study of blood T cell repertoires in COVID-19. This table comes from immunoSEQ multiplex PCR, and its TCRdb copy is limited to in-frame clones, with some not included. The table records about 87,000 clones, approximately 71% of them present only once. Sequenced: peripheral blood. Source of these receptors: a woman aged 45-65 years with acute or convalescent COVID-19.

CDR3 nucleotides: TGCAGCGTTGAGACAGGGAATCAGCCCCAGCATTTT. Its translation: CSVETGNQPQHF. This chain uses TRBV29-1 with TRBJ1-5; 7 nucleotides agree with TRBD1. CDR3 length equals 12 residues. The trim removed 3 bases at V and 4 bases at J, leaving 0 bases unmatched. Germline V gene lookup returns CDR1 SQVTM and CDR2 ANQGSEA.

The chain carries TRBV5-1 and TRBJ2-5, with 13 bases aligning to TRBD2. Trimming removed 0 bases from V and 0 bases from J; junction bases left unmatched: 2. The CDR3 has 17 amino acids. CDR1 is SGHRS, CDR2 YFSETQ, per germline. The CDR3 is CASSLGLAGGNQETQYF. The CDR3 nucleotides read TGCGCCAGCAGCTTGGGACTAGCGGGGGGAAACCAAGAGACCCAGTACTTC.

The chain employs TRBV10-3 and TRBJ2-7; D possibly corresponds to TRBD1 (6 bases). Germline lookup yields CDR1 ENHRY and CDR2 SYGVKD. This CDR3 has 14 amino acids. V shed 3 bases and J shed 0 bases, with 9 bases lying between them. The CDR3 nucleotides read TGTGCCATCAGTGAAAGGACAGCCTCCTACGAGCAGTACTTC. Translated, it gives CAISERTASYEQYF.

This rearrangement joins TRBV2 to TRBJ1-6; possible D gene TRBD1, 6 bases. In germline, CDR1 is SNHLY, CDR2 FYNNEI. CDR3 length equals 15 residues. Trimming shortened V by 0 bases and J by 7 bases, and 10 bases separated the two germline ends. CDR3 coding DNA: TGTGCCAGCAGTGAAGCGTATCAGGGGAATTCACCCCTCCACTTT. This encodes CASSEAYQGNSPLHF.

J is TRBJ2-5 and V is TRBV11-3; 8 bases align to TRBD2. Trimming took 5 bases from V and 2 from J; bases not matched to a gene: 1. From germline, CDR1 is SGHNT and CDR2 YENEEA. This CDR3 region has 13 residues. The CDR3 coding sequence is TGTGCCAGCAGCAGCGGGGGTCAAGAGACCCAGTACTTC. Its protein is CASSSGGQETQYF.

The chain employs TRBV12-3 or TRBV12-4 and TRBJ1-2; tentatively, D is TRBD1 (6 bases). The CDR3 contains 12 residues. V lost 6 bases to trimming and J lost 7 bases, with 12 bases between them. CDR3 residues: CASSQDRLGYTF. CDR3 coding DNA: TGTGCCAGCAGCCAGGACAGACTTGGCTACACCTTC.

The chain links TRBV6-1 to TRBJ1-5; possibly TRBD1 for D (5 bases). CDR3 length equals 15 residues. CDR1 is MNHNS and CDR2 is SASEGT in the germline V gene. Trimming took off 1 base at V and 1 base at J, with 8 bases between the two ends. In DNA form, the CDR3 reads TGTGCCAGCAGTGAAGAGACAGAAAGCAATCAGCCCCAGCATTTT. Amino acids: CASSEETESNQPQHF.

CDR3 in amino acids: CAAAKTPRFTHEQYF. The CDR3 DNA follows: TGTGCCGCAGCCAAGACACCACGGTTTACCCACGAGCAGTACTTC. The genes are TRBV3-1 (or the pseudogene TRBV3-2) and TRBJ2-7; no clear D gene. V was trimmed by 11 bases and J by 5 bases, leaving 25 bases between them. This CDR3 has 15 amino acids. The V gene's germline CDR1 is LGHDT and CDR2 YNNKEL (reference sequence).

The chain links TRBV3-1 (or the pseudogene TRBV3-2) to TRBJ1-1, with D hard to call. Germline-derived CDR1 and CDR2 are LGHDT and YNNKEL (reference sequence). CDR3 size: 14 residues. V shed 3 bases and J shed 4 bases, with 12 bases lying between them. CDR3 sequence reads: CASSQYPRGTEAFF. The CDR3 DNA follows: TGTGCCAGCAGCCAGTACCCTCGGGGCACTGAAGCTTTCTTT.

This clone was observed a few times. The chain carries TRBV2 and TRBJ1-2; possible D gene TRBD1, 5 bases. V was cut by 6 bases and J by 7 bases, with 15 bases left in between. Germline lookup yields CDR1 SNHLY and CDR2 FYNNEI. This CDR3 is built from 13 residues. The CDR3 is CASRRMGGPGYTF. The CDR3 DNA reads as TGTGCCAGCAGACGAATGGGGGGTCCTGGCTACACCTTC.

The chain combines TRBV28 with TRBJ1-5; a weak D match, TRBD1 (5 bases). Germline assignment: CDR1 MDHEN and CDR2 SYDVKM. Deletions cut 10 bases from V and 1 base from J, with 17 bases between. The CDR3 extends over 15 amino acids. The CDR3 DNA sequence: TGTGCCACTCAGCGGGGGGATTCGAGCAATCAGCCCCAGCATTTT. Residues: CATQRGDSSNQPQHF.

This clone was seen more than once but under ten times. The chain links TRBV6-1 to TRBJ1-5; weak D call: TRBD1 (5 bases). CDR3 length: 17 residues. Trimming took 2 bases from V and 3 from J, leaving 17 bases between them. Germline V gene data show CDR1 as MNHNS and CDR2 as SASEGT. The CDR3 spells CASSESSPRQINQPQHF. The CDR3 bases are TGTGCCAGCAGTGAATCAAGTCCCCGACAGATCAATCAGCCCCAGCATTTT.

V gene TRBV19 combines with J gene TRBJ2-3; possibly TRBD2 for D (6 bases). The CDR3 spans 14 residues. Germline CDR1 reads LNHDA; CDR2 reads SQIVND (reference sequence). The ends were cut back, 5 bases at V and 2 bases at J, with 11 bases in the middle. CDR3 sequence reads: CASSEWGDTDTQYF. The CDR3 DNA is TGTGCCAGTAGTGAGTGGGGGGACACAGATACGCAGTATTTT.

J is TRBJ1-4 and V is TRBV5-1; 7 nucleotides align to TRBD1. There are 14 residues in the CDR3. Germline CDR1 SGHRS, CDR2 YFSETQ. V gave up 3 bases and J gave up 4 bases; unmatched junction bases: 3. Here the CDR3 reads CASSSGQNNEKLFF. CDR3 coding DNA: TGCGCCAGCAGCTCGGGACAGAATAATGAAAAACTGTTTTTT.